A single sample is the source of the 15 T cell receptor beta chains below, sequenced in a study of T cell responses to AZD1222 COVID-19 vaccine. TCRdb's copy holds only in-frame clones and misses some; the assay was immunoSEQ multiplex PCR. The data contain 58,000 or so clones, 80% to 85% of them singletons. Specimen: peripheral blood, collected on day 0 of AZD1222 vaccination. These receptor sequences come from an adult in good health.

The chain is built from TRBV27 and TRBJ2-7, with D perhaps TRBD1 (5 bases). This CDR3 contains 15 residues. Per the germline V gene, CDR1 is MNHEY and CDR2 is SMNVEV (reference sequence). V lost 9 bases and J lost 0, with 18 bases in between. The CDR3 region has the DNA TGTGCCAGTACTATACCGACAGAGAGCTCCTACGAGCAGTACTTC. Its translation is CASTIPTESSYEQYF.

This clone was counted a few times. A much larger clone sits a single nucleotide away, making a read error possible. The V and J genes are TRBV27 and TRBJ2-6, with D perhaps TRBD1 or TRBD2 (6 bases each). Germline V gene data show CDR1 as MNHEY and CDR2 as SMNVEV (reference sequence). Trimming stripped 6 bases from V and 3 bases from J, with 18 bases between. The CDR3 runs to 17 residues. CDR3 region: CASSDRPGAGGANVLTF. CDR3 coding DNA: TGTGCCAGCAGCGATAGACCGGGGGCGGGTGGGGCCAACGTCCTGACTTTC.

V is TRBV4-1 and J is TRBJ1-5, with TRBD1 matching 9 bases. The CDR3 totals 14 residues. Germline-derived CDR1 and CDR2 are MGHRA and YSYEKL. J was trimmed by 7 bases and V by 3 bases; bases with no gene match: 4. The CDR3 sequence is CASSHTGGRQPQHF. CDR3 coding DNA: TGCGCCAGCAGCCACACAGGGGGCAGGCAGCCCCAGCATTTT.

This sequence joins TRBV10-3 and TRBJ2-2; D is undetermined. Per germline, CDR1 ENHRY and CDR2 SYGVKD. The CDR3 consists of 12 residues. Deletions cut 8 bases from V and 8 bases from J, with 12 bases between. This CDR3 is CAIGSIAGELFF. The CDR3 DNA follows: TGTGCCATCGGGTCTATCGCGGGGGAGCTGTTTTTT.

This clone was recorded a few times. The gene calls are TRBV14 and TRBJ2-7; D possibly uses TRBD1 or TRBD2 (5 bases each). This CDR3 is built from 15 residues. V lost 6 bases, J lost 2 bases, and 17 bases lay in between. CDR1 and CDR2 from the germline V gene are SGHDN and FVKESK. The CDR3: CASRRAGTATYEQYF. The CDR3 bases are TGTGCCAGCAGGCGCGCCGGGACGGCTACCTACGAGCAGTACTTC.

The chain employs TRBV27 and TRBJ1-5; 8 bases line up with TRBD1. The CDR3 runs 15 residues. After removal of 6 bases from V and 0 bases from J, the junction contained 4 bases not matched to a gene. Germline V gene sequence: CDR1 MNHEY, CDR2 SMNVEV (reference sequence). The chain's CDR3 is CASSHGQGSNQPQHF. The CDR3 DNA reads as TGTGCCAGCAGCCACGGACAGGGTAGCAATCAGCCCCAGCATTTT.

This rearrangement joins TRBV3-1 (or the pseudogene TRBV3-2) to TRBJ2-3; perhaps TRBD2 as D (5 bases). V lost 8 bases and J 2 bases, leaving 14 bases between the germline ends. CDR1 is LGHDT, CDR2 YNNKEL, per germline (reference sequence). This CDR3 contains 14 residues. The chain's CDR3 is CASSARLHTDTQYF. CDR3 DNA sequence: TGTGCCAGCTCAGCGCGACTACACACAGATACGCAGTATTTT.

J is TRBJ1-4 and V is TRBV30, with D maybe TRBD1 (5 bases). This CDR3 is built from 14 residues. Germline V gene sequence: CDR1 GTSNPN, CDR2 SVGIG (reference sequence). The V and J ends lost 4 bases and 5 bases respectively, with 14 bases between them. CDR3 in amino acids: CAWMVWGDNEKLFF. In DNA form, the CDR3 reads TGTGCCTGGATGGTATGGGGGGACAATGAAAAACTGTTTTTT. The full variable domain, in which reference TRBV30 and TRBJ1-4 provide the parts outside the CDR3, is SQTIHQWPATLVQPVGSPLSLECTVEGTSNPNLYWYRQAAGRGLQLLFYSVGIGQISSEVPQNLSASRPQDRQFILSSKKLLLSDSGFYLCAWMVWGDNEKLFFGSGTQLSVL.

The gene calls are TRBV12-3 or TRBV12-4 and TRBJ2-2, with 10 bases aligning to TRBD1. V was pared by 11 bases and J by 3 bases, with 3 bases of the junction left unmatched. The CDR3 has 13 residues. The CDR3 here is CAGGTGDTGELFF. The CDR3, as DNA: TGTGCCGGGGGGACAGGGGACACCGGGGAGCTGTTTTTT.

This chain joins TRBV6-5 and TRBJ2-1; 7 bases agree with TRBD1. Germline loops: CDR1 MNHEY, CDR2 SVGAGI. The ends lost 5 bases at V and 4 bases at J; junction bases unmatched: 5. This CDR3 region has 14 residues. The CDR3 here is CASSRGQLYNEQFF. The CDR3 DNA sequence: TGTGCCAGCAGTCGGGGACAGCTTTACAATGAGCAGTTCTTC.

This chain links TRBV11-2 with TRBJ1-2, with 8 bases that match TRBD1. Germline V CDR1 and CDR2: SGHAT, FQNNGV. The ends lost 5 bases at V and 4 bases at J; junction bases unmatched: 9. CDR3 length equals 15 residues. Written as DNA, the CDR3 is TGTGCCAGCAGCCTCAGGACAGGGTCCTCCTATGGCTACACCTTC. Translating it yields CASSLRTGSSYGYTF.

This clone came up a few times. Other DNA sequences of this sample code for an identical CDR3. The chain is built from TRBV3-1 (or the pseudogene TRBV3-2) and TRBJ2-7; TRBD2 agrees at 7 bases. Germline CDR1 reads LGHDT; CDR2 reads YNNKEL (reference sequence). Trimming at V came to 0 bases and at J to 3 bases, leaving 2 bases not matched to a gene. The length of the CDR3 is 14 residues. The CDR3: CASSQDGGGYEQYF. The CDR3 coding sequence is TGTGCCAGCAGCCAAGATGGGGGGGGCTACGAGCAGTACTTC.

The chain uses TRBV18 and TRBJ2-7; the match to TRBD1 covers 7 bases. Germline V gene data show CDR1 as KGHSH and CDR2 as LQKENI. CDR3 size: 13 residues. With 3 bases clipped from V and 4 bases from J, the junction kept 3 bases outside the gene matches. The CDR3 is CASSPRQGYEQYF. The CDR3 nucleotides read TGTGCCAGCTCACCCCGACAGGGATACGAGCAGTACTTC.

The rearrangement uses TRBV6-5 and TRBJ1-2, with TRBD1 matching over 7 bases. Germline V gene sequence: CDR1 MNHEY, CDR2 SVGAGI. With V trimmed by 7 bases and J by 2 bases, 10 bases remained unmatched. The CDR3 covers 15 residues. Written as DNA, the CDR3 is TGTGCCAGCAAACGACCAAACAGGGGAAACTATGGCTACACCTTC. Translation: CASKRPNRGNYGYTF.

The chain has TRBV9 and TRBJ1-3; D is uncertain. Looked up from germline, CDR1 is SGDLS and CDR2 is YYNGEE. The CDR3 has 16 amino acids. V gave up 0 bases and J gave up 0 bases, with 10 bases separating them. The CDR3 protein is CASSVVADLSGNTIYF. The CDR3 DNA is TGTGCCAGCAGCGTAGTAGCAGACCTCTCTGGAAACACCATATATTTT.